The 27 T cell receptor beta chains listed next were all sequenced from one sample in a study of blood T cell repertoires in COVID-19. Sequencing used immunoSEQ multiplex PCR; TCRdb keeps in-frame clones, though not all of them. The sample contains approximately 670,000 clones, 80% to 90% of which appear only once. Source material: peripheral blood. The receptors shown here come from a woman in her late teens or twenties with acute or convalescent COVID-19.

The gene calls are TRBV9 and TRBJ2-1, with D possibly matching TRBD1 (6 bases). This CDR3 comprises 16 residues. Trimming removed 0 bases at V and 7 bases at J, with 17 bases between. Germline V CDR1 and CDR2: SGDLS, YYNGEE. The CDR3 spells CASSVGGRQGRNEQFF. The CDR3 DNA reads as TGTGCCAGCAGCGTAGGGGGGCGGCAGGGCCGGAATGAGCAGTTCTTC.

This chain uses TRBV9 with TRBJ1-1; TRBD1 agrees at 9 bases. Germline CDR1 and CDR2: SGDLS and YYNGEE. This CDR3 has 15 amino acids. Losses at the gene ends were 2 bases for V and 8 bases for J; bases not matched to a gene: 10. CDR3 sequence (DNA): TGTGCCAGCAGCGTCAATACAGGGGGCGCAGGGGAAGCTTTCTTT. Translating it yields CASSVNTGGAGEAFF.

The chain combines TRBV27 with TRBJ1-1; D gene ambiguous. The germline CDR1 and CDR2 sequences are MNHEY and SMNVEV (reference sequence). Trimming cost V 6 bases and J 4 bases, with 21 bases left between them. The CDR3 consists of 16 residues. This CDR3 is CASRSLQNSRSTEAFF. In nucleotides, the CDR3 is TGTGCCAGCAGGAGTCTCCAGAATTCTCGGAGCACTGAAGCTTTCTTT.

About this clone itself: Within the sample, other DNA sequences also encode this same CDR3. The V call is TRBV18, the J call TRBJ1-2; TRBD1 agrees at 9 bases. The CDR3 consists of 14 residues. Trimming removed 2 bases from V and 4 bases from J; junction bases left unmatched: 2. Looked up from germline, CDR1 is KGHSH and CDR2 is LQKENI. The CDR3 sequence is CASSPGQGTYGYTF. The CDR3 coding sequence is TGTGCCAGCTCACCAGGACAGGGGACCTATGGCTACACCTTC.

This clone has only one observation. The chain joins TRBV5-1 to TRBJ2-7; TRBD2 agrees at 7 bases. This CDR3 is 14 amino acids long. The ends lost 0 bases at V and 2 bases at J; junction bases unmatched: 2. The germline V gene encodes CDR1 SGHRS and CDR2 YFSETQ. DNA for the CDR3: TGCGCCAGCAGCTTGGAGGGAGGGCCCTACGAGCAGTACTTC. Amino acid sequence: CASSLEGGPYEQYF. Full variable domain (missing parts from reference TRBV5-1 and TRBJ2-7): KAGVTQTPRYLIKTRGQQVTLSCSPISGHRSVSWYQQTPGQGLQFLFEYFSETQRNKGNFPGRFSGRQFSNSRSEMNVSTLELGDSALYLCASSLEGGPYEQYFGPGTRLTVT.

This clone was recorded only once. The V call is TRBV19, the J call TRBJ2-2; no definite D call. The CDR3 totals 15 residues. Trimming removed 1 base from V and 6 bases from J, with 12 bases in between. Germline values: CDR1 LNHDA, CDR2 SQIVND (reference sequence). In nucleotides, the CDR3 is TGTGCCAGTAGTATAGTATTCGGCGGCTCCGGGGAGCTGTTTTTT. It is translated as CASSIVFGGSGELFF.

The J gene is TRBJ2-2, the V gene TRBV5-1; TRBD2 matches 9 bases. Germline V lookup: CDR1 SGHRS, CDR2 YFSETQ. The CDR3 runs 16 residues. Trimming removed 6 bases from V and 3 bases from J; junction bases left unmatched: 9. The CDR3 reads CASTKGVAGDTGELFF. The CDR3 DNA reads as TGCGCCAGCACCAAGGGGGTAGCGGGGGACACCGGGGAGCTGTTTTTT.

The chain is built from TRBV3-1 (or the pseudogene TRBV3-2) and TRBJ2-7; 7 positions agree with TRBD2. Germline assignment: CDR1 LGHDT and CDR2 YNNKEL (reference sequence). Trimming removed 6 bases from V and 1 base from J; junction bases left unmatched: 9. CDR3 length: 15 amino acids. The CDR3 coding sequence is TGTGCCAGCAGTTACGCGGGGGAGGTGTCCTACGAGCAGTACTTC. It is translated as CASSYAGEVSYEQYF.

This clone occurred a few times. The sample has other DNA sequences that encode this CDR3 too. The chain has TRBV12-3 or TRBV12-4 and TRBJ1-5; 7 positions agree with TRBD1. There are 13 residues in the CDR3. The trim removed 5 bases at V and 7 bases at J, leaving 5 bases unmatched. CDR3 bases: TGTGCCAGCAGTACAGGGGTGGGCCAGCCCCAGCATTTT. Protein sequence: CASSTGVGQPQHF.

The CDR3 sequence: CASSQTGAEGYTF. The CDR3 bases are TGTGCCAGCAGCCAGACAGGGGCGGAGGGCTACACCTTC. The V call is TRBV5-4, the J call TRBJ1-2; 8 bases map to TRBD1. Per germline, CDR1 SGHNT and CDR2 YYREEE (reference sequence). The junction had 7 bases not matched to a gene; V was cut back by 4 bases and J by 8 bases. This CDR3 is 13 amino acids long.

The chain has TRBV7-8 and TRBJ1-6; 7 nucleotides match TRBD1. V shed 5 bases and J 2 bases; nucleotides not matched to a gene: 9. This CDR3 contains 17 residues. The V gene's germline CDR1 is SGHVS and CDR2 FQNEAQ. The CDR3 sequence: CASSIQQGVPYNSPLHF. CDR3 bases: TGTGCCAGCAGCATACAGCAGGGGGTTCCCTATAATTCACCCCTCCACTTT.

The CDR3 DNA is TGTGCCAGCAGCCCGGACAGGGTAAGGGACAATGAGCAGTTCTTC. Translated: CASSPDRVRDNEQFF. The V and J genes are TRBV5-5 and TRBJ2-1, with 8 bases lining up with TRBD1. The CDR3 consists of 15 residues. The V and J ends lost 4 bases and 5 bases, in that order; junction bases with no gene match: 8. In germline, CDR1 is SGHKS, CDR2 YYEKEE (reference sequence).

This clone occurred a few times. This chain links TRBV7-2 with TRBJ2-7; TRBD1 matches 9 bases. CDR3 length: 16 residues. The V segment lost 5 bases and the J segment 4 bases; nucleotides outside the gene matches: 12. Germline CDR1 SGHTA, CDR2 FQGNSA. CDR3 loop: CASSLQSGQGEYEQYF. The CDR3 nucleotides are TGTGCCAGCAGCCTCCAATCGGGACAGGGAGAATACGAGCAGTACTTC. Using reference TRBV7-2 and TRBJ2-7 for the parts outside the CDR3, the full variable domain is GAGVSQSPSNKVTEKGKDVELRCDPISGHTALYWYRQSLGQGLEFLIYFQGNSAPDKSGLPSDRFSAERTGGSVSTLTIQRTQQEDSAVYLCASSLQSGQGEYEQYFGPGTRLTVT.

A single count supports this clone. The chain uses TRBV6-2 or TRBV6-3 and TRBJ1-1; 9 nucleotides agree with TRBD1. There are 14 residues in the CDR3. Germline V lookup: CDR1 MNHEY, CDR2 SVGEGT. The V segment lost 6 bases and the J segment 8 bases; nucleotides outside the gene matches: 10. The CDR3 is CASSRTGASGEAFF. The CDR3, as DNA: TGTGCCAGCAGCCGGACAGGGGCGTCGGGGGAAGCTTTCTTT.

Concerning this clone itself: This sample includes further DNA sequences coding for the same CDR3. This chain uses TRBV19 with TRBJ1-4; D call uncertain. V lost 3 bases and J 2 bases, leaving 7 bases between the germline ends. Germline CDR1 and CDR2: LNHDA and SQIVND (reference sequence). The CDR3 has 14 residues. Written as DNA, the CDR3 is TGTGCCAGTAGTATTCGTCAGACTAATGAAAAACTGTTTTTT. Translated, it gives CASSIRQTNEKLFF.

V is TRBV18 and J is TRBJ2-3; D may be TRBD2 (5 bases). Germline V lookup: CDR1 KGHSH, CDR2 LQKENI. The V and J ends lost 4 bases and 5 bases respectively, with 19 bases between them. CDR3 length equals 16 residues. The CDR3 loop is CASSLRTLGIGDTQYF. DNA for the CDR3: TGTGCCAGCTCACTCCGGACTCTCGGTATTGGAGATACGCAGTATTTT.

This clone was detected a few times. The chain links TRBV28 to TRBJ2-3; TRBD2 aligns across 10 bases. This CDR3 contains 17 residues. Germline V gives CDR1 MDHEN, CDR2 SYDVKM. After removal of 2 bases from V and 2 bases from J, the junction contained 7 bases not matched to a gene. The DNA of the CDR3 is TGTGCCAGCAGTTTAGGGCTAGCGGGGGCTTACACAGATACGCAGTATTTT. It codes for CASSLGLAGAYTDTQYF.

J is TRBJ2-6 and V is TRBV6-1; a weak D match, TRBD1 (5 bases). The V end was cut by 1 base, the J end by 4 bases, with 8 bases between. CDR3 length equals 15 residues. Germline V gene data show CDR1 as MNHNS and CDR2 as SASEGT. The DNA for the CDR3 is TGTGCCAGCAGTGAAGAGGGGTACGGGGCCAACGTCCTGACTTTC. Its protein is CASSEEGYGANVLTF.

The rearrangement links TRBV27 to TRBJ1-2; no reliable D call. The CDR3 is 13 residues long. V lost 5 bases, J lost 6 bases, and 13 bases lay in between. The V gene's germline CDR1 is MNHEY and CDR2 SMNVEV (reference sequence). CDR3 in amino acids: CASSLEGSNGYTF. DNA of the CDR3: TGTGCCAGCAGTCTAGAGGGATCAAATGGCTACACCTTC.

This sequence joins TRBV5-6 and TRBJ1-2; the D is unclear. V gave up 6 bases and J gave up 5 bases, with 11 bases separating them. Germline-derived CDR1 and CDR2 are SGHDT and YYEEEE. The CDR3 loop spans 12 amino acids. CDR3 nucleotide sequence: TGTGCCAGCAAGGCTCCAGCGTATGGCTACACCTTC. Translating gives CASKAPAYGYTF.

In its sample, this clone was seen once. The genes are TRBV19 and TRBJ1-4; D perhaps matches TRBD1 (6 bases). CDR3 size: 15 residues. CDR1 is LNHDA, CDR2 SQIVND, per germline (reference sequence). V dropped 7 bases and J dropped 5 bases, with 17 bases sitting between them. The CDR3 reads CASTPRRGLNEKLFF. The CDR3 nucleotides read TGTGCCAGTACCCCTCGCAGGGGCTTAAATGAAAAACTGTTTTTT.

The chain combines TRBV27 with TRBJ1-1, with a tentative D call TRBD1 (5 bases). With 3 bases removed from V and 3 bases from J, the gap between germline ends came to 8 bases. There are 13 residues in the CDR3. Germline-derived CDR1 and CDR2 are MNHEY and SMNVEV (reference sequence). The CDR3 DNA reads TGTGCCAGCAGTTTCCGACAGCACACTGAAGCTTTCTTT. Its protein product is CASSFRQHTEAFF.

A word on this clone: This specimen includes other DNA sequences encoding the same CDR3. CDR3 protein: CASSFQGNYGYTF. In DNA, the CDR3 is TGTGCCAGCAGTTTTCAGGGAAACTATGGCTACACCTTC. This chain links TRBV12-3 or TRBV12-4 with TRBJ1-2; maybe TRBD1 (5 bases). The CDR3 covers 13 residues. Between the trimmed V and J ends, which lost 3 bases and 2 bases, there was a span of 7 bases.

The chain has TRBV6-1 and TRBJ2-7; perhaps TRBD1 as D (6 bases). This CDR3 is 14 amino acids long. Trimming left V 2 bases short and J 6 bases short, with 14 bases between. CDR1 and CDR2 from the germline V gene are MNHNS and SASEGT. CDR3 sequence reads: CASSEFIQGSEQYF. In DNA form, the CDR3 reads TGTGCCAGCAGTGAATTTATTCAGGGGAGCGAGCAGTACTTC.

The table lists this clone with a count of one. The chain has TRBV25-1 and TRBJ1-4; D not certain. Germline assignment: CDR1 MGHDK and CDR2 SYGVNS. V was trimmed by 6 bases and J by 8 bases, leaving 10 bases between them. This CDR3 has 12 residues. CDR3 in amino acids: CASREGGEKLFF. The CDR3, as DNA: TGTGCCAGCAGGGAGGGTGGAGAAAAACTGTTTTTT.

CDR3 nucleotides: TGTGCCAGCTCACCAAGCCAGGGAAGACAGGGCACTGAAGCTTTCTTT. This encodes CASSPSQGRQGTEAFF. V usage is TRBV18 and J usage is TRBJ1-1, with 7 bases identical to TRBD1. The CDR3 contains 16 residues. From germline, CDR1 is KGHSH and CDR2 LQKENI. V was clipped by 2 bases and J by 4 bases; unmatched bases: 10.

CDR3 nucleotide sequence: TGCAGCGTTGAAACGTGGGACTCCTATGGCTACACCTTC. It translates to CSVETWDSYGYTF. The genes are TRBV29-1 and TRBJ1-2, with TRBD1 as a possible D gene (5 bases). Germline loops: CDR1 SQVTM, CDR2 ANQGSEA. V was cut by 2 bases and J by 4 bases, with 11 bases left in between. This CDR3 has 13 amino acids. Complete variable domain (other parts from reference TRBV29-1 and TRBJ1-2): SAVISQKPSRDICQRGTSLTIQCQVDSQVTMMFWYRQQPGQSLTLIATANQGSEATYESGFVIDKFPISRPNLTFSTLTVSNMSPEDSSIYLCSVETWDSYGYTFGSGTRLTVV.